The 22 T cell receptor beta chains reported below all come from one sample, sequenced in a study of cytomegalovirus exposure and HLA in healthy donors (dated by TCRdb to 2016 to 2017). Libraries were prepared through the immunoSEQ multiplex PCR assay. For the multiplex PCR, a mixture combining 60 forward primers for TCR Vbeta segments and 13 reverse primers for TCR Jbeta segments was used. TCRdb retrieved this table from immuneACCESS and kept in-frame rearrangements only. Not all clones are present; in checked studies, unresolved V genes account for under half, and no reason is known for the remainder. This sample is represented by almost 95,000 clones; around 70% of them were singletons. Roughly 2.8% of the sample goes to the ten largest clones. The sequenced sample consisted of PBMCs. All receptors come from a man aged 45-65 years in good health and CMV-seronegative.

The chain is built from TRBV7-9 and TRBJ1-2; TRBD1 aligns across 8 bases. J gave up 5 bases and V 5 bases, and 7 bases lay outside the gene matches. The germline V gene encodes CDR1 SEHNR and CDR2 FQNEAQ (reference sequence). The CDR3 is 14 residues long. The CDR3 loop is CASSDSQGGYGYTF. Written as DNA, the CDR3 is TGTGCCAGCAGCGACTCACAGGGGGGGTATGGCTACACCTTC.

As DNA, the CDR3 is TGTGCCAGCAGCTCACCCGCTAGCGGGAGTTACAATGAGCAGTTCTTC. This encodes CASSSPASGSYNEQFF. The chain uses TRBV7-9 and TRBJ2-1; 10 bases are a match to TRBD2. Germline V gene data show CDR1 as SEHNR and CDR2 as FQNEAQ (reference sequence). V was clipped by 4 bases and J by 4 bases; unmatched bases: 7. The CDR3 loop spans 16 amino acids. The whole variable domain, remainder taken from reference TRBV7-9 and TRBJ2-1, is DTGVSQNPRHKITKRGQNVTFRCDPISEHNRLYWYRQTLGQGPEFLTYFQNEAQLEKSRLLSDRFSAERPKGSFSTLEIQRTEQGDSAMYLCASSSPASGSYNEQFFGPGTRLTVL.

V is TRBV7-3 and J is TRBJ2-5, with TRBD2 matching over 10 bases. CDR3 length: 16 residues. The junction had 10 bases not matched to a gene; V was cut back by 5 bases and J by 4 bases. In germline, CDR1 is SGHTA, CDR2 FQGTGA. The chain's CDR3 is CASSHRASGGLETQYF. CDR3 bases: TGTGCCAGCAGCCATAGGGCTAGCGGGGGACTAGAGACCCAGTACTTC.

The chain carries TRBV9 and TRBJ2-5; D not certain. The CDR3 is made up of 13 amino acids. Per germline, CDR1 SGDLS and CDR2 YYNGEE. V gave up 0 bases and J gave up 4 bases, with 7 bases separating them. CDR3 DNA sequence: TGTGCCAGCAGCGTAGGTACTATAGAGACCCAGTACTTC. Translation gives CASSVGTIETQYF.

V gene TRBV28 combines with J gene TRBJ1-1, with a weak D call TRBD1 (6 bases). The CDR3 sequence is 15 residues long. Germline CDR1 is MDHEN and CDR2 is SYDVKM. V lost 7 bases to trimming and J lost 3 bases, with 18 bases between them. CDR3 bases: TGTGCCAGCACCCCTGGGCAGGGGAGTTACACTGAAGCTTTCTTT. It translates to CASTPGQGSYTEAFF.

The DNA for the CDR3 is TGCGCCAGCAGAGACAGGGGAGGCTACAATGAGCAGTTCTTC. This encodes CASRDRGGYNEQFF. The gene calls are TRBV5-1 and TRBJ2-1; 8 bases are a match to TRBD1. Germline CDR1 is SGHRS and CDR2 is YFSETQ. The CDR3 is made up of 14 amino acids. J lost 3 bases, V lost 5 bases, and 4 bases had no gene match. Based on the CDR3 plus reference TRBV5-1 and TRBJ2-1, the full variable domain is KAGVTQTPRYLIKTRGQQVTLSCSPISGHRSVSWYQQTPGQGLQFLFEYFSETQRNKGNFPGRFSGRQFSNSRSEMNVSTLELGDSALYLCASRDRGGYNEQFFGPGTRLTVL.

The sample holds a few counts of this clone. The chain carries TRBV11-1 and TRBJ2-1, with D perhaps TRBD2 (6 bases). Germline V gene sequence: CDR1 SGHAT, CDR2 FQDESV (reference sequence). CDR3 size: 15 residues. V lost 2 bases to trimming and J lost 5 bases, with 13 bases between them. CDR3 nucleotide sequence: TGTGCCAGCAGCTTACACGCGGGATGGGACAATGAGCAGTTCTTC. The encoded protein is CASSLHAGWDNEQFF.

CDR3 amino acids: CAIREGTAGNTIYF. The CDR3 region has the DNA TGTGCCATCAGAGAAGGGACAGCTGGAAACACCATATATTTT. The chain is built from TRBV10-3 and TRBJ1-3; 7 bases match TRBD1. Germline V CDR1 and CDR2: ENHRY, SYGVKD. The CDR3 has 14 amino acids. Unmatched junction bases numbered 4, after V lost 6 bases and J lost 2 bases.

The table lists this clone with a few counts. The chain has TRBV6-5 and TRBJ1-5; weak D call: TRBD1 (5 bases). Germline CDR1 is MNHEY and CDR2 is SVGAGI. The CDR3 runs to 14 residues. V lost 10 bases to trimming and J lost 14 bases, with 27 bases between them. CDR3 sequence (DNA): TGTGCCATGGGGGGGGGTAAGAGCAATCAGCACAAGCATTTT. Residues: CAMGGGKSNQHKHF.

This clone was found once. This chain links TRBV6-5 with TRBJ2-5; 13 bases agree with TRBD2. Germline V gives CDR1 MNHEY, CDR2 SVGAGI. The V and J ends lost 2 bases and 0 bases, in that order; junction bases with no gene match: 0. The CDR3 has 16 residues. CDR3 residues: CASSYGTSGDQETQYF. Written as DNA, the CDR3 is TGTGCCAGCAGTTACGGGACTAGCGGGGACCAAGAGACCCAGTACTTC.

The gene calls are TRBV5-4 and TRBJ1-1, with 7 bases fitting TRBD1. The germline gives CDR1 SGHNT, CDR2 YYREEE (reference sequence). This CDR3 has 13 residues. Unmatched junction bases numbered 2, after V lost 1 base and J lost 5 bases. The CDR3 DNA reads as TGTGCCAGCAGCTTGCAGGGGGGTACTGAAGCTTTCTTT. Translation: CASSLQGGTEAFF.

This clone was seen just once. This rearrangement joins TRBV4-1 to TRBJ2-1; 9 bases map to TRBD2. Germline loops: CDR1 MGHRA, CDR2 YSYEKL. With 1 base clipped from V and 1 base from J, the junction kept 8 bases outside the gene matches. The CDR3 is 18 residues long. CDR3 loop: CASSQGGLAGTSYNEQFF. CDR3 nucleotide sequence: TGCGCCAGCAGCCAAGGAGGGCTAGCGGGGACTTCCTACAATGAGCAGTTCTTC.

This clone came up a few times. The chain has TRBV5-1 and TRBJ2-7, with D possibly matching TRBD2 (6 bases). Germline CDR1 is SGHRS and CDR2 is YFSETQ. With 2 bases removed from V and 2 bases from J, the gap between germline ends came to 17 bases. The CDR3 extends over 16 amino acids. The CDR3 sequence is CASSFPTGGIAYEQYF. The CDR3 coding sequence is TGCGCCAGCAGCTTCCCCACCGGGGGAATCGCCTACGAGCAGTACTTC. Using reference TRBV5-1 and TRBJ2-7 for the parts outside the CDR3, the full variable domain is KAGVTQTPRYLIKTRGQQVTLSCSPISGHRSVSWYQQTPGQGLQFLFEYFSETQRNKGNFPGRFSGRQFSNSRSEMNVSTLELGDSALYLCASSFPTGGIAYEQYFGPGTRLTVT.

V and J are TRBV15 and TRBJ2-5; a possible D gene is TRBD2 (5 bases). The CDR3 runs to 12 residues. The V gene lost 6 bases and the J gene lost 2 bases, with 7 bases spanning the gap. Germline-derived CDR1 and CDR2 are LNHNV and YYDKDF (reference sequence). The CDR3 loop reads CATSPGQETQYF. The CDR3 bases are TGTGCCACCAGTCCGGGGCAAGAGACCCAGTACTTC.

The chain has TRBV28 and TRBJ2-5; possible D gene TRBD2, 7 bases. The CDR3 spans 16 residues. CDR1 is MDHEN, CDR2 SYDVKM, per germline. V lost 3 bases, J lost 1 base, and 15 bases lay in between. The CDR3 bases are TGTGCCAGCAGTTTGGGTCGGGGGGCCACCCAAGAGACCCAGTACTTC. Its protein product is CASSLGRGATQETQYF.

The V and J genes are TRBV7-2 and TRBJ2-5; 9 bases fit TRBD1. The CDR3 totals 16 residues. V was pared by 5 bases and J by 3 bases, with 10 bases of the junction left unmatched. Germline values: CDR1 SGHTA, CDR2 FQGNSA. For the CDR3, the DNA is TGTGCCAGCAGCCCAAGAGCCGGGACAGGGAAAGAGACCCAGTACTTC. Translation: CASSPRAGTGKETQYF.

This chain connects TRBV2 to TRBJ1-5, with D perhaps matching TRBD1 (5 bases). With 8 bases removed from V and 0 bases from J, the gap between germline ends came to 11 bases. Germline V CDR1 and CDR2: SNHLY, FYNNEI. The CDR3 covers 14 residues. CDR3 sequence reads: CASGAGPSNQPQHF. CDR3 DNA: TGTGCCAGCGGGGCGGGACCTAGCAATCAGCCCCAGCATTTT.

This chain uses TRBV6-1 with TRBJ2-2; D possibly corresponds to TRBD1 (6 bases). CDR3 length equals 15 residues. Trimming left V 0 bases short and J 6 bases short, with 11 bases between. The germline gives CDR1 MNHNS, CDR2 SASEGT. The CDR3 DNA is TGTGCCAGCAGTGAAGCAACAGGGCGTCCCGGGGAGCTGTTTTTT. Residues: CASSEATGRPGELFF.

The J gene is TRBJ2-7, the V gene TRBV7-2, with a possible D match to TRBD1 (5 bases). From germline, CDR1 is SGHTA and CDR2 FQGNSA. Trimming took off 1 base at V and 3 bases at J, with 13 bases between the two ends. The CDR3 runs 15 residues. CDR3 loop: CASSLGAGSGYEQYV. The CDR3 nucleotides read TGTGCCAGCAGCTTAGGGGCAGGGTCCGGCTACGAGCAGTACGTC.

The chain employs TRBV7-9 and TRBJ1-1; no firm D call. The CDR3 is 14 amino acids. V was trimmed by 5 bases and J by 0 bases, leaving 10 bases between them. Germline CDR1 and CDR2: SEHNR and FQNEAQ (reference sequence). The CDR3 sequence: CASSRDTLNTEAFF. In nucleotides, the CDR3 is TGTGCCAGCAGCCGTGACACCCTGAACACTGAAGCTTTCTTT.

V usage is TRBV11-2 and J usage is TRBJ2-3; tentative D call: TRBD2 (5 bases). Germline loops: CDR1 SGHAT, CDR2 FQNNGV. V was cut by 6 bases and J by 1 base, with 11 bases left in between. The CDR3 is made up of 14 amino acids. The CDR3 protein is CASRGWGGTDTQYF. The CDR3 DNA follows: TGTGCCAGCAGGGGATGGGGAGGCACAGATACGCAGTATTTT.

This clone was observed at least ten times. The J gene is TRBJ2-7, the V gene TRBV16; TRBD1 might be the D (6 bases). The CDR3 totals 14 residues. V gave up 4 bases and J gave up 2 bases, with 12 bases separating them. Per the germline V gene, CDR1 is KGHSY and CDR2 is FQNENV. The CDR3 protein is CASSRSTGTYEQYF. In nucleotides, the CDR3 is TGTGCCAGCAGCCGTAGTACAGGGACCTACGAGCAGTACTTC.